The next 17 T cell receptor beta chains were all read from a single sample in a study of T cell changes during pregnancy in multiple sclerosis. The method was immunoSEQ multiplex PCR; TCRdb's version includes in-frame clones alone and lacks a portion of them. The table has roughly 45,000 clones, about 90% seen once; the top ten hold 4% to 5%. The specimen was peripheral blood, collected in the second trimester of pregnancy. Every receptor here comes from a female donor in good health, enrolled as a control in a pregnancy study.

The chain carries TRBV6-4 and TRBJ1-2, with 7 bases aligning to TRBD1. Germline loops: CDR1 MRHNA, CDR2 SNTAGT. The CDR3 has 15 residues. Trimming removed 6 bases from V and 8 bases from J; junction bases left unmatched: 15. The CDR3: CASRTGQDTTGGYTF. CDR3 sequence (DNA): TGTGCCAGCAGGACAGGACAGGACACAACAGGGGGCTACACCTTC.

The chain employs TRBV7-8 and TRBJ2-4; D possibly corresponds to TRBD1 (5 bases). Germline V gene data show CDR1 as SGHVS and CDR2 as FQNEAQ. The CDR3 covers 18 residues. Trimming pared 0 bases from V and 0 bases from J, leaving 15 bases between. CDR3 bases: TGTGCCAGCAGCTTAGCGTTGGAAAGGGGCCTAGCCAAAAACATTCAGTACTTC. Its translation is CASSLALERGLAKNIQYF.

V usage is TRBV18 and J usage is TRBJ2-7; 8 bases are shared with TRBD2. The CDR3 is 15 residues long. The germline CDR1 and CDR2 sequences are KGHSH and LQKENI. V was clipped by 4 bases and J by 3 bases; unmatched bases: 8. In nucleotides, the CDR3 is TGTGCCAGCTCACATTCTTCGGGGGGGGACTACGAGCAGTACTTC. Amino acids: CASSHSSGGDYEQYF.

The chain recombines TRBV27 with TRBJ2-7; 8 bases line up with TRBD2. Germline V gene data show CDR1 as MNHEY and CDR2 as SMNVEV (reference sequence). The J segment lost 2 bases and the V segment lost 5 bases, leaving 11 bases of the junction unmatched. The CDR3 length is 16 residues. As DNA, the CDR3 is TGTGCCAGCAGTCGCCTCGCCCAGCGGGGGACCTACGAGCAGTACTTC. Translating it yields CASSRLAQRGTYEQYF.

CDR3 residues: CASSYTGDSTDTQYF. CDR3 sequence (DNA): TGTGCCAGCAGTTACACAGGGGACTCCACAGATACGCAGTATTTT. The chain links TRBV6-5 to TRBJ2-3, with D perhaps matching TRBD1 (7 bases). The germline CDR1 and CDR2 sequences are MNHEY and SVGAGI. With 2 bases removed from V and 2 bases from J, the gap between germline ends came to 11 bases. The CDR3 is made up of 15 amino acids.

The rearrangement uses TRBV12-5 and TRBJ1-1; possible D gene TRBD1, 6 bases. V was shortened by 6 bases and J by 5 bases, with 16 bases between the two germline ends. This CDR3 has 14 residues. CDR1 and CDR2 from the germline V gene are LGHNT and FRNRAP. CDR3 loop: CASGRIQGATEAFF. The DNA for the CDR3 is TGTGCTAGTGGGAGGATACAGGGTGCGACTGAAGCTTTCTTT.

The chain carries TRBV29-1 and TRBJ2-7; 11 positions match TRBD1. The V segment lost 6 bases and the J segment 3 bases; nucleotides outside the gene matches: 4. The CDR3 is 13 amino acids. Looked up from germline, CDR1 is SQVTM and CDR2 is ANQGSEA. The CDR3 sequence: CSVEGQGDYEQYF. The DNA for the CDR3 is TGCAGCGTGGAGGGACAGGGGGACTACGAGCAGTACTTC.

The genes are TRBV6-5 and TRBJ1-2; 7 bases line up with TRBD1. The CDR3 runs to 13 residues. V was clipped by 4 bases and J by 4 bases; unmatched bases: 3. Per germline, CDR1 MNHEY and CDR2 SVGAGI. The chain's CDR3 is CASSSGQSYGYTF. For the CDR3, the DNA is TGTGCCAGCAGTTCGGGACAGTCCTATGGCTACACCTTC.

J is TRBJ2-4 and V is TRBV5-1, with 8 bases fitting TRBD2. In germline, CDR1 is SGHRS, CDR2 YFSETQ. CDR3 length: 17 amino acids. With 0 bases clipped from V and 1 base from J, the junction kept 6 bases outside the gene matches. The DNA for the CDR3 is TGCGCCAGCAGCTTGGCCGGGGGGGCGCAGGCCAAAAACATTCAGTACTTC. It codes for CASSLAGGAQAKNIQYF.

The V gene is TRBV2, the J gene TRBJ1-2; D remains unclear. V lost 1 base and J 4 bases, leaving 10 bases between the germline ends. CDR3 length: 14 residues. CDR1 is SNHLY, CDR2 FYNNEI, per germline. CDR3 DNA sequence: TGTGCCAGCAGTGAAGGGTGGGCAGCCTATGGCTACACCTTC. It codes for CASSEGWAAYGYTF.

CDR3 nucleotide sequence: TGTGCCAGCAGCTTTCACGGGAGGGCGTCCTACGAGCAGTACTTC. As protein: CASSFHGRASYEQYF. V and J are TRBV5-4 and TRBJ2-7, with 8 bases aligning to TRBD2. Germline V CDR1 and CDR2: SGHNT, YYREEE (reference sequence). The CDR3 runs to 15 residues. V shed 2 bases and J 1 base; nucleotides not matched to a gene: 5.

The gene calls are TRBV5-1 and TRBJ1-1; 8 nucleotides align to TRBD1. Germline lookup yields CDR1 SGHRS and CDR2 YFSETQ. The J segment lost 2 bases and the V segment lost 3 bases, leaving 6 bases of the junction unmatched. The CDR3 loop spans 15 amino acids. The CDR3 region is CASSSTGALNTEAFF. CDR3 nucleotides: TGCGCCAGCAGCTCGACAGGGGCCCTCAACACTGAAGCTTTCTTT.

The V gene is TRBV5-1, the J gene TRBJ2-3; 12 bases fit TRBD2. V was clipped by 4 bases and J by 1 base; unmatched bases: 16. The germline V gene has CDR1 SGHRS and CDR2 YFSETQ. This CDR3 contains 20 residues. CDR3 protein: CASSVLPQLAGGVGTDTQYF. The CDR3 DNA sequence: TGCGCCAGCAGCGTGTTACCCCAACTAGCGGGGGGCGTTGGCACAGATACGCAGTATTTT.

The V call is TRBV30, the J call TRBJ2-5, with D possibly TRBD1 on 6 matching bases. Trimming removed 0 bases from V and 4 bases from J, with 12 bases in between. The CDR3 is 14 amino acids. In germline, CDR1 is GTSNPN, CDR2 SVGIG (reference sequence). As DNA, the CDR3 is TGTGCCTGGAGTGTAGCAGGGGCACGAGAGACCCAGTACTTC. Its translation: CAWSVAGARETQYF.

This chain links TRBV21-1 with TRBJ2-2; the table's D gene call, TRBD2, was not cross checked with the DNA. TRBV21-1 constitutes a pseudogene. The CDR3 has 19 residues. This CDR3 is CASSKSNTNFKWDTGELFF. CDR3 DNA sequence: TGTGCCAGCAGCAAATCCAATACTAACTTTAAATGGGACACCGGGGAGCTGTTTTTT.

The gene calls are TRBV7-7 and TRBJ2-3, with D possibly matching TRBD1 (6 bases). The CDR3 totals 15 residues. Trimming pared 0 bases from V and 2 bases from J, leaving 9 bases between. Germline CDR1 reads SSHAT; CDR2 reads FNYEAQ (reference sequence). The DNA of the CDR3 is TGTGCCAGCAGCTTAGCGGGGGCCCTCACAGATACGCAGTATTTT. Translation gives CASSLAGALTDTQYF.

The J gene is TRBJ1-1, the V gene TRBV14; D is possibly TRBD1 (5 bases). The CDR3 runs to 15 residues. CDR1 and CDR2 from the germline V gene are SGHDN and FVKESK. The ends were cut back, 2 bases at V and 1 base at J, with 11 bases in the middle. CDR3 protein: CASSQQGLGNTEAFF. CDR3 nucleotide sequence: TGTGCCAGCAGCCAACAGGGTCTGGGGAACACTGAAGCTTTCTTT.